The TCR beta chain under discussion was sequenced for a study of blood T cell repertoires in COVID-19. Turning to the study itself: The samples span acute and convalescent COVID-19 from the United States, Italy and Spain. PBMCs, B-cell-depleted T cells, or T cells were the source of the cDNA or gDNA that made up the material.

The germline gives CDR1 KGHDR, CDR2 SFDVKD. Trimming cost V 8 bases and J 3 bases, with 18 bases left between them. The CDR3 loop spans 16 amino acids. This clone was counted between two and nine times. Original processing methods: For nucleated cells, counts were estimated from reference gene primer amplification. Generated by immunoSEQ multiplex PCR, the TCRdb table keeps only in-frame clones and is missing some. D and trimming were read from the DNA, whereas the V and J calls and clone size are those reported in that table. Seen here are more than 9,500 clones, more than 90% observed once, and the top ten hold roughly 13%.

This clonotype was sampled from an older man with active COVID-19. The V and J genes are TRBV24-1 and TRBJ1-4; D may be TRBD1 (6 bases). Sequenced input: peripheral blood. The CDR3 region is CATTLAEGVANEKLFF. CDR3 nucleotide sequence: TGTGCCACCACCCTAGCGGAGGGGGTAGCTAATGAAAAACTGTTTTTT.